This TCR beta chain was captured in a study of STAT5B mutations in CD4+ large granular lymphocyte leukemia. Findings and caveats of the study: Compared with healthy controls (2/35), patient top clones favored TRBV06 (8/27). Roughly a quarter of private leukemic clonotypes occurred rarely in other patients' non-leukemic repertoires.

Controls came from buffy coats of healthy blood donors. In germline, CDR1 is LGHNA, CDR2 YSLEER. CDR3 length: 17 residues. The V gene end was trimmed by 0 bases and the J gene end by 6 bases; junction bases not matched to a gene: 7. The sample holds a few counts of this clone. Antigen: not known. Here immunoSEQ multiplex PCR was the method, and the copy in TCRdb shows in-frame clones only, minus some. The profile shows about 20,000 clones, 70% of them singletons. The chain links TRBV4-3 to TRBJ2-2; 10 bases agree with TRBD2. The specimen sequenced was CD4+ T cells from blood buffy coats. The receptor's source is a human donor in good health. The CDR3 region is CASSQEAAGGPSGELFF. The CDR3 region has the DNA TGCGCCAGCAGCCAAGAAGCAGCGGGAGGGCCGTCCGGGGAGCTGTTTTTT.